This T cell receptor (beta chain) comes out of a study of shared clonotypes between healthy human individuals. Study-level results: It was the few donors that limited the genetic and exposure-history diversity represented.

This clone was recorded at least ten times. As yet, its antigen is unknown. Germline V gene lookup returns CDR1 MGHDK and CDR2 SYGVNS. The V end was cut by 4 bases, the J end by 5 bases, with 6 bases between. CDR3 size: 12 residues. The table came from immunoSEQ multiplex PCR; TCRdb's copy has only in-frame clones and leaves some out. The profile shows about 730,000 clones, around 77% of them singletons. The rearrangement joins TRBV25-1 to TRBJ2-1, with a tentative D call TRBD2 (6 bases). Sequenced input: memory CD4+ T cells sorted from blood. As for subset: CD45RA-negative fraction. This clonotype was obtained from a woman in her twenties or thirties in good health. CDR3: CASSGRDNEQFF. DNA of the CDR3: TGTGCCAGCAGTGGGAGGGACAATGAGCAGTTCTTC.